This passage covers 14 T cell receptor beta chains from one sample sequenced in a study of T cell repertoires and HLA-DP antigens. Antigen specificity for these receptors is unknown. Sequenced by immunoSEQ multiplex PCR; TCRdb stores in-frame clones only, minus some. The sample contains approximately 100,000 clones, approximately 86% of which appear only once. The sample taken for sequencing was CD4+ T cells from PBMCs. The source of these receptors is a man over 45 in good health and CMV-seronegative.

The V gene is TRBV2, the J gene TRBJ2-7; 8 nucleotides agree with TRBD2. V shed 4 bases, J shed 4 bases, and the junction held 12 bases outside the gene matches. Germline loops: CDR1 SNHLY, CDR2 FYNNEI. This CDR3 is 16 amino acids long. The CDR3 bases are TGTGCCAGCAGTGCCGCGACGGGGGGGCGGATGTACGAGCAGTACTTC. Protein: CASSAATGGRMYEQYF.

Turning to this clone: This CDR3 is also generated by other DNA sequences in the sample. The rearrangement joins TRBV6-5 to TRBJ1-1; tentatively, D is TRBD1 (5 bases). CDR3 length: 14 amino acids. Germline-derived CDR1 and CDR2 are MNHEY and SVGAGI. V was clipped by 0 bases and J by 3 bases, with 8 bases between them. Here the CDR3 DNA reads TGTGCCAGCAGTTACTCGGGCAGGGACACTGAAGCTTTCTTT. This encodes CASSYSGRDTEAFF.

The chain links TRBV19 to TRBJ2-7, with 10 bases fitting TRBD2. CDR3 length: 16 amino acids. Germline CDR1 LNHDA, CDR2 SQIVND (reference sequence). Trimming cost V 7 bases and J 5 bases; bases outside gene matches: 14. The DNA of the CDR3 is TGTGCCAGTACCTCATCTAGCGGGAGCGGAGGGGACGAGCAGTACTTC. It translates to CASTSSSGSGGDEQYF. Based on the CDR3 plus reference TRBV19 and TRBJ2-7, the full variable domain is DGGITQSPKYLFRKEGQNVTLSCEQNLNHDAMYWYRQDPGQGLRLIYYSQIVNDFQKGDIAEGYSVSREKKESFPLTVTSAQKNPTAFYLCASTSSSGSGGDEQYFGPGTRLTVT.

The chain carries TRBV11-3 and TRBJ2-5, with TRBD2 identical over 8 bases. The germline CDR1 and CDR2 sequences are SGHNT and YENEEA. The CDR3 is made up of 15 amino acids. The V gene end was trimmed by 5 bases and the J gene end by 7 bases; junction bases not matched to a gene: 12. CDR3 bases: TGTGCCAGCAGCCCAGGAGCGGGAGTAGGGGCGACCCAGTACTTC. It translates to CASSPGAGVGATQYF.

The rearrangement links TRBV6-1 to TRBJ1-6; 8 bases align to TRBD1. CDR1 and CDR2 (germline): MNHNS, SASEGT. V trimming: 4 bases; J trimming: 9 bases; junction bases outside the gene matches: 5. CDR3 length: 14 amino acids. The CDR3 coding sequence is TGTGCCAGCAGTGGTCAGGGGGCAACTTCACCCCTCCACTTT. It specifies CASSGQGATSPLHF.

This rearrangement joins TRBV5-4 to TRBJ1-1; D is undetermined. V was shortened by 0 bases and J by 1 base, with 10 bases between the two germline ends. Germline V gives CDR1 SGHNT, CDR2 YYREEE (reference sequence). The CDR3 has 15 amino acids. CDR3 DNA: TGTGCCAGCAGCTTGGATTGGGGTGCGAACACTGAAGCTTTCTTT. It is translated as CASSLDWGANTEAFF.

V usage is TRBV19 and J usage is TRBJ1-6; no firm D call. The V gene lost 2 bases and the J gene lost 0 bases, with 8 bases spanning the gap. The CDR3 spans 16 residues. Germline V gives CDR1 LNHDA, CDR2 SQIVND (reference sequence). The CDR3 nucleotides are TGTGCCAGTAGTATAAAAGGGAGCTCCTATAATTCACCCCTCCACTTT. Its translation is CASSIKGSSYNSPLHF. The full variable domain, completed using reference TRBV19 and TRBJ1-6, is DGGITQSPKYLFRKEGQNVTLSCEQNLNHDAMYWYRQDPGQGLRLIYYSQIVNDFQKGDIAEGYSVSREKKESFPLTVTSAQKNPTAFYLCASSIKGSSYNSPLHFGNGTRLTVT.

This rearrangement joins TRBV27 to TRBJ2-2; possible D gene TRBD1, 5 bases. CDR3 length: 13 amino acids. Trimming took off 8 bases at V and 7 bases at J, with 14 bases between the two ends. The germline gives CDR1 MNHEY, CDR2 SMNVEV (reference sequence). CDR3 region: CASADQGYGELFF. The CDR3 region has the DNA TGTGCCAGCGCGGATCAGGGTTACGGGGAGCTGTTTTTT.

J is TRBJ1-2 and V is TRBV7-2, with D unresolved. The V gene's germline CDR1 is SGHTA and CDR2 FQGNSA. V dropped 1 base and J dropped 4 bases, with 10 bases sitting between them. CDR3 length: 14 amino acids. The CDR3 region is CASSLDWTGYGYTF. The CDR3 DNA sequence: TGTGCCAGCAGCTTAGATTGGACTGGCTATGGCTACACCTTC.

On this clone itself: At one of its ends the junction is not consistent with the germline gene, which may arise from a read error. The J gene is TRBJ2-3, the V gene TRBV7-7; 8 bases are shared with TRBD1. CDR1 and CDR2 (germline): SSHAT, FNYEAQ (reference sequence). The CDR3 extends over 15 amino acids. The CDR3 spells CASSPGTGRSDTQYF. The CDR3 bases are TGTGCTAGCAGCCCCGGGACAGGAAGATCAGATACGCAGTATTTT.

With regard to this clone: The sample contains more than one DNA sequence encoding this CDR3. This chain links TRBV29-1 with TRBJ1-2, with 10 bases matching TRBD1. This CDR3 contains 13 residues. Germline loops: CDR1 SQVTM, CDR2 ANQGSEA. V shed 7 bases and J 8 bases; nucleotides not matched to a gene: 10. The CDR3 reads CSERQGAGRGYTF. In DNA, the CDR3 is TGCAGCGAGCGACAGGGGGCGGGTCGGGGCTACACCTTC.

The rearrangement joins TRBV7-3 to TRBJ1-1; D gene ambiguous. Trimming removed 2 bases at V and 4 bases at J, with 14 bases between. Germline loops: CDR1 SGHTA, CDR2 FQGTGA. This CDR3 is built from 15 residues. The chain's CDR3 is CASSLDNGRSTEAFF. The DNA of the CDR3 is TGTGCCAGCAGCTTAGACAACGGAAGGAGCACTGAAGCTTTCTTT.

The J gene is TRBJ2-1, the V gene TRBV6-4, with a possible D match to TRBD2 (6 bases). The CDR3 length is 15 residues. CDR1 and CDR2 from the germline V gene are MRHNA and SNTAGT. V lost 6 bases to trimming and J lost 0 bases, with 12 bases between them. CDR3 amino acids: CASRRDFSSYNEQFF. CDR3 bases: TGTGCCAGCAGGAGGGACTTTTCCTCCTACAATGAGCAGTTCTTC.

The chain is built from TRBV25-1 and TRBJ2-7; 9 bases are a match to TRBD1. CDR1 is MGHDK, CDR2 SYGVNS, per germline. J lost 2 bases, V lost 7 bases, and 3 bases had no gene match. The CDR3 has 13 residues. CDR3 nucleotide sequence: TGTGCCAGCACCGGGACAGGGACCTACGAGCAGTACTTC. Encoded protein: CASTGTGTYEQYF.